This T cell receptor (beta chain) was recorded in a study of blood T cell dynamics during melanoma immunotherapy. Study outcomes and limitations: The study could not tell melanoma-specific clones from general immune activation.

V shed 1 base, J shed 3 bases, and the junction held 9 bases outside the gene matches. Per the germline V gene, CDR1 is SGHVS and CDR2 is FQNEAQ. The CDR3 has 17 residues. As concerns this clone: What it binds is not known.

The time point is: week 3, after first cycle of checkpoint inhibitor. Disease control meant complete response, partial response or stable disease at 12 weeks. Patients with prior systemic cancer treatment, concomitant immunosuppressants, or other active malignancies were excluded. A fixed DNA input of approximately 400 ng was used per bulk PBMC sample. Using immunoSEQ multiplex PCR, the repertoire was profiled, and TCRdb retains in-frame clones only, with some absent. The table includes around 10,000 clones, 80% detected once. The source was blood, collected from a patient treated with checkpoint blockade. The chain carries TRBV7-8 and TRBJ1-5; 7 bases align to TRBD1. The TCR comes from a human donor with melanoma. CDR3 nucleotide sequence: TGTGCCAGCAGCTTAGGACAGGGTGCCGCCAACAATCAGCCCCAGCATTTT. Translating gives CASSLGQGAANNQPQHF.